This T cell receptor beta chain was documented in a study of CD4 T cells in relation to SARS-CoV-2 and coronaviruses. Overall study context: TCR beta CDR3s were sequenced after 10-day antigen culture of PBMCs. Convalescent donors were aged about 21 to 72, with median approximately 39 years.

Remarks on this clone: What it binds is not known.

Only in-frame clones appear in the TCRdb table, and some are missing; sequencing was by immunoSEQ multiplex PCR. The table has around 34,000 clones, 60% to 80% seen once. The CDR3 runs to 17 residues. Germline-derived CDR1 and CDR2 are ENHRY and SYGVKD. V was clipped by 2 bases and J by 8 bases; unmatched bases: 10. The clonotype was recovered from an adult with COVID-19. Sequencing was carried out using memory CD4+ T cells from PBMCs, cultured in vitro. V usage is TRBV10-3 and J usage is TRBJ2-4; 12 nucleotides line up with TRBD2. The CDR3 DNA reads TGTGCCATCAGTGAGGGACTAGCGGGAATCGGACTCGACATTCAGTACTTC. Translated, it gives CAISEGLAGIGLDIQYF.